This TCR beta chain was recovered during a study of cytomegalovirus exposure and HLA in healthy donors. The PCR employed 60 Vbeta primers together with 13 Jbeta primers. Repertoires were generated with immunoSEQ multiplex PCR, while TCRdb's copy carries only in-frame clones and drops some. The sample includes fewer than 120,000 clones, 75% to 90% of them seen just once. From germline, CDR1 is KGHSH and CDR2 LQKENI. This CDR3 region has 17 residues. V was pared by 2 bases and J by 0 bases, with 6 bases of the junction left unmatched. The sequence was obtained from a middle-aged man in good health and CMV-seronegative. The sample was PBMCs. The chain joins TRBV18 to TRBJ1-3, with 8 positions matching TRBD1. The CDR3 region is CASSPGGQAISGNTIYF. CDR3 in DNA: TGTGCCAGCTCACCAGGGGGACAGGCGATCTCTGGAAACACCATATATTTT.